These 3 T cell receptor beta chains were sequenced from one sample in a study of blood T cell repertoires in COVID-19. Repertoires were generated with immunoSEQ multiplex PCR, while TCRdb's copy carries only in-frame clones and drops some. The table has 200,000 to 250,000 clones, 84% seen once. Sequencing input: peripheral blood. The source of these receptors is a middle-aged man with active or convalescent COVID-19.

This clone was observed a single time. Other DNA sequences in the sample encode the same CDR3. The chain carries TRBV7-9 and TRBJ1-3; D is unresolved. Germline CDR1 SEHNR, CDR2 FQNEAQ (reference sequence). Trimming took off 5 bases at V and 4 bases at J, with 9 bases between the two ends. This CDR3 is 13 amino acids long. DNA for the CDR3: TGTGCCAGCAGCCCAGGCCCCGGAAACACCATATATTTT. Translating it yields CASSPGPGNTIYF.

The chain uses TRBV19 and TRBJ1-1, with TRBD1 matching over 7 bases. After removal of 6 bases from V and 3 bases from J, the junction contained 7 bases not matched to a gene. The CDR3 sequence is 14 residues long. Germline CDR1 LNHDA, CDR2 SQIVND (reference sequence). CDR3 protein: CASRPRDSYTEAFF. CDR3 coding DNA: TGTGCCAGTAGGCCACGGGACAGCTACACTGAAGCTTTCTTT.

The V and J genes are TRBV5-6 and TRBJ2-3, with D maybe TRBD2 (5 bases). V was trimmed by 5 bases and J by 2 bases, leaving 12 bases between them. Germline assignment: CDR1 SGHDT and CDR2 YYEEEE. This CDR3 region has 14 residues. This chain's CDR3 is CASSWTEITDTQYF. The CDR3 DNA sequence: TGTGCCAGCAGTTGGACTGAGATCACAGATACGCAGTATTTT.